This is a list of T cell receptor beta chains from one sample in a study of a mutant IDH1 vaccine in newly diagnosed glioma. Antigen specificity for these receptors is unknown. Generated by immunoSEQ multiplex PCR, the TCRdb table keeps only in-frame clones and is missing some. Among around 31,000 clones listed, about 56% were seen once. Sequenced material: PBMCs, taken from a glioma patient whose treatment included an IDH1 peptide vaccine. The receptors were gathered from a woman in her late teens or twenties with glioma. Both conserved end residues are part of each CDR3. D genes are given only for firm matches. Clone size is not always given. Where it is, it says once, few, many or a class for expanded clones.

.	.	TRBV7-6	TRBJ2-2	CATGPPNTGELFF	TGTGCCACAGGTCCCCCGAACACCGGGGAGCTGTTTTTT
.	TRBD2	TRBV7-2	TRBJ2-7	CASSFSGGSYEQYF	TGTGCCAGCAGCTTTAGCGGGGGCTCCTACGAGCAGTACTTC
.	TRBD1	TRBV7-9	TRBJ1-5	CASSYSPGTGGFNQPQHF	TGTGCCAGCAGCTATTCGCCCGGGACAGGGGGCTTCAATCAGCCCCAGCATTTT
.	.	TRBV2	TRBJ2-4	CASSRGDIQYF	TGTGCCAGCAGTCGGGGTGACATTCAGTACTTC
.	.	TRBV28	TRBJ1-1	CASNRGGGITEAFF	TGTGCCAGTAACCGGGGGGGCGGGATCACTGAAGCTTTCTTT
few	.	TRBV19	TRBJ1-1	CASSPGPNTEAFF	TGTGCCAGTAGTCCCGGGCCCAACACTGAAGCTTTCTTT
.	.	TRBV2	TRBJ2-1	CANSKDYNEQFF	TGTGCCAACTCGAAGGACTACAATGAGCAGTTCTTC
once	.	TRBV5-5	TRBJ1-2	CASSSGLSYTF	TGTGCCAGCAGCTCGGGACTTTCCTACACCTTC
.	TRBD2	TRBV6-5	TRBJ2-1	CASSQAGGHNEQFF	TGTGCCAGCAGTCAAGCGGGAGGGCATAATGAGCAGTTCTTC
few	TRBD1	TRBV29-1	TRBJ1-4	CSASGQGGEKLFF	TGCAGCGCCTCTGGGCAGGGGGGCGAAAAACTGTTTTTT
few	.	TRBV2	TRBJ1-5	CASSGTGGGDQPQHF	TGTGCCAGCAGTGGGACCGGGGGCGGGGATCAGCCCCAGCATTTT
.	.	TRBV27	TRBJ2-5	CASSPMGSGSQETQYF	TGTGCCAGCAGTCCTATGGGTAGCGGCTCGCAAGAGACCCAGTACTTC
.	.	TRBV18	TRBJ1-4	CASSPRGQTNEKLFF	TGTGCCAGCTCACCAAGAGGACAGACTAATGAAAAACTGTTTTTT
.	.	TRBV7-2	TRBJ2-5	CASSLGGTQYF	TGTGCCAGCAGCTTAGGGGGTACCCAGTACTTC
.	.	TRBV27	TRBJ1-1	CASSPPGLREAFF	TGTGCCAGCAGTCCCCCGGGACTCAGGGAAGCTTTCTTT
.	.	TRBV27	TRBJ1-2	CASSLGQRNYGYTF	TGTGCCAGCAGTTTAGGGCAGCGTAACTATGGCTACACCTTC
.	.	TRBV7-9	TRBJ2-7	CASSSNNNYEQYF	TGTGCCAGCAGCTCAAATAACAACTACGAGCAGTACTTC
.	.	TRBV28	TRBJ1-2	CAIRNGGAGYTF	TGTGCCATCCGAAACGGGGGGGCCGGCTACACCTTC
medium-sized	TRBD2	TRBV4-2	TRBJ2-7	CASSQGDYTSYEQYF	TGTGCCAGCAGCCAAGGGGACTACACCTCCTACGAGCAGTACTTC
.	TRBD2	TRBV7-6	TRBJ2-1	CASSHGLAGNNEQFF	TGTGCCAGCAGCCACGGACTAGCGGGAAACAATGAGCAGTTCTTC
.	.	TRBV19	TRBJ2-3	CASSNRARSTDTQYF	TGTGCCAGTAGTAACCGGGCCCGTAGCACAGATACGCAGTATTTT
.	TRBD1	TRBV7-6	TRBJ1-5	CASSPWTGGIGIGSNQPQHF	TGTGCCAGCAGCCCCTGGACAGGGGGCATAGGAATAGGGAGCAATCAGCCCCAGCATTTT
few	TRBD1	TRBV2	TRBJ1-3	CASRDFLQGEFGNTIYF	TGTGCCAGCAGGGATTTCCTACAGGGGGAATTTGGAAACACCATATATTTT
.	TRBD2	TRBV7-2	TRBJ2-1	CASSLVLAGAYNEQFF	TGTGCCAGCAGCTTAGTCCTAGCGGGTGCCTACAATGAGCAGTTCTTC
.	TRBD1	TRBV7-9	TRBJ2-2	CASRGQGDTGELFF	TGTGCCAGCAGGGGACAGGGGGACACCGGGGAGCTGTTTTTT
few	TRBD1	TRBV5-1	TRBJ1-1	CASSGAGQGATEAFF	TGCGCCAGCAGCGGGGCGGGACAGGGGGCCACTGAAGCTTTCTTT
few	.	TRBV5-4	TRBJ2-7	CASSLGGYEQYF	TGTGCCAGCAGCTTGGGGGGGTACGAGCAGTACTTC
.	TRBD1	TRBV29-1	TRBJ2-1	CSVEGDRIYNEQFF	TGCAGCGTTGAAGGGGACAGGATCTACAATGAGCAGTTCTTC
.	.	TRBV5-4	TRBJ1-5	CASSLGTNQPQHF	TGTGCCAGCAGCTTGGGGACGAATCAGCCCCAGCATTTT
.	TRBD1	TRBV29-1	TRBJ2-3	CSVDGQGGTDTQYF	TGCAGCGTTGACGGACAGGGGGGAACAGATACGCAGTATTTT
.	TRBD2	TRBV7-2	TRBJ2-5	CASSPRTGRGETQYF	TGTGCCAGCAGCCCTCGGACTGGGCGGGGGGAGACCCAGTACTTC
.	.	TRBV29-1	TRBJ1-5	CSVVLGTSNQPQHF	TGCAGCGTTGTTTTGGGGACAAGTAATCAGCCCCAGCATTTT
.	TRBD2	TRBV15	TRBJ2-1	CATSREVAGNEQFF	TGTGCCACCAGCAGAGAAGTAGCGGGCAATGAGCAGTTCTTC
once	TRBD1	TRBV10-3	TRBJ1-1	CAISGQGRNTEAFF	TGTGCCATCAGCGGACAGGGGCGGAACACTGAAGCTTTCTTT
.	TRBD1	TRBV5-1	TRBJ1-6	CASSLGDRGNSPLHF	TGCGCCAGCAGCTTGGGGGACAGGGGTAATTCACCCCTCCACTTT
.	.	TRBV7-9	TRBJ1-1	CASERGEGTEAFF	TGTGCCAGCGAAAGGGGTGAGGGCACTGAAGCTTTCTTT
.	TRBD2	TRBV7-7	TRBJ2-7	CASSLGTAGGSYEQYF	TGTGCTAGCAGCTTAGGTACAGCGGGGGGATCCTACGAGCAGTACTTC
.	.	TRBV6-1	TRBJ2-5	CASSQGGLQETQYF	TGTGCCAGCAGTCAGGGGGGCCTTCAAGAGACCCAGTACTTC
.	TRBD2	TRBV7-2	TRBJ2-3	CASSPSGGAGDTQYF	TGTGCCAGCAGCCCTAGCGGGGGGGCCGGAGATACGCAGTATTTT
few	.	TRBV7-2	TRBJ2-3	CASSSTYGGWDTQYF	TGTGCCAGCAGCTCGACTTACGGTGGTTGGGATACGCAGTATTTT
.	.	TRBV27	TRBJ1-1	CASSLSKVGTEAFF	TGTGCCAGCAGTTTATCCAAGGTGGGAACTGAAGCTTTCTTT
once	.	TRBV21-1	TRBJ2-3	CASREGLAGGSTSDTQYF	TGTGCCAGCAGAGAGGGACTAGCGGGGGGATCCACATCAGATACGCAGTATTTT
.	.	TRBV5-6	TRBJ1-1	CASSLAVTDPGYTEAFF	TGTGCCAGCAGCTTGGCCGTCACGGACCCTGGGTACACTGAAGCTTTCTTT
.	.	TRBV6-1	TRBJ1-3	CASGHSGNTIYF	TGTGCCAGCGGGCACTCTGGAAACACCATATATTTT
few	.	TRBV20-1	TRBJ1-4	CSARGSGGLFF	TGCAGTGCTAGGGGGTCCGGAGGGCTGTTTTTT
.	TRBD2	TRBV9	TRBJ2-5	CASSGGSGWGETQYF	TGTGCCAGCAGCGGGGGTAGCGGGTGGGGAGAGACCCAGTACTTC
few	.	TRBV2	TRBJ1-6	CASSVGGSENSPLHF	TGTGCCAGCAGTGTGGGGGGGTCGGAGAATTCACCCCTCCACTTT
.	TRBD1	TRBV14	TRBJ2-1	CASSRRDRVNEQFF	TGTGCCAGCAGCCGCCGGGACAGGGTTAATGAGCAGTTCTTC
.	.	TRBV7-6	TRBJ2-2	CASSLTGWAGELFF	TGTGCCAGCAGCTTAACGGGATGGGCCGGGGAGCTGTTTTTT
.	.	TRBV7-9	TRBJ2-7	CASSNRQEGSYEQYF	TGTGCCAGCAGTAACAGACAGGAGGGGTCCTACGAGCAGTACTTC
few	.	TRBV9	TRBJ2-1	CASSPGPNTDEQFF	TGTGCCAGCAGCCCCGGGCCAAACACGGATGAGCAGTTCTTC
.	.	TRBV29-1	TRBJ2-7	CSVEMQFSYEQYF	TGCAGCGTTGAAATGCAGTTTTCCTACGAGCAGTACTTC